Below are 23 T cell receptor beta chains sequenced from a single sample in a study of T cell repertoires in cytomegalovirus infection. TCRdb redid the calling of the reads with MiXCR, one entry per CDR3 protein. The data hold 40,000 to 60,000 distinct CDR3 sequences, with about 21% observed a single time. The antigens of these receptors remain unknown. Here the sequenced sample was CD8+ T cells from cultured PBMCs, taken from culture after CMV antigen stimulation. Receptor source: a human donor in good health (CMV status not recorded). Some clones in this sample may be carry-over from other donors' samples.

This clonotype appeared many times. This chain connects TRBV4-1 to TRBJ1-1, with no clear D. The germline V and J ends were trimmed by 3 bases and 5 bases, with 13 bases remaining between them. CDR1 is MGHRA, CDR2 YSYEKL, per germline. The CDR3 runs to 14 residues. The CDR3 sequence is CASSHRTGGTEAFF. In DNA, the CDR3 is TGCGCCAGCAGCCACCGGACGGGTGGGACTGAAGCTTTCTTT.

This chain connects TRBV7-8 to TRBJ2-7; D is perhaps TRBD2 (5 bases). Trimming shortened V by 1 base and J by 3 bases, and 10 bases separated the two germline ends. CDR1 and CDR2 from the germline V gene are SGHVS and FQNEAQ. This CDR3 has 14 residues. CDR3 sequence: CASSLGWAGYEQYF. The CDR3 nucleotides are TGTGCCAGCAGCTTAGGGTGGGCGGGCTACGAGCAGTACTTC. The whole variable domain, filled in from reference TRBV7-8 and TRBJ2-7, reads GAGVSQSPRYKVAKRGQDVALRCDPISGHVSLFWYQQALGQGPEFLTYFQNEAQLDKSGLPSDRFFAERPEGSVSTLKIQRTQQEDSAVYLCASSLGWAGYEQYFGPGTRLTVT.

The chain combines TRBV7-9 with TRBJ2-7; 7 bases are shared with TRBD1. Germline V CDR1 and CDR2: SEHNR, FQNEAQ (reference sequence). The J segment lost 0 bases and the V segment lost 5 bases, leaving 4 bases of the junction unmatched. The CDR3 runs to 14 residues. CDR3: CASSPQGSSYEQYF. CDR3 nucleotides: TGTGCCAGCAGCCCACAGGGGAGCTCCTACGAGCAGTACTTC.

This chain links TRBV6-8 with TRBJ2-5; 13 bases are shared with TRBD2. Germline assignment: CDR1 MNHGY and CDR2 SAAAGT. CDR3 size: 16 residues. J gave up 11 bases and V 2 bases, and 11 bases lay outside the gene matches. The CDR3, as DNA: TGTGCCAGCAGTTACGACATCGGACTAGCGGGGGCCCCGCAGTACTTC. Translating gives CASSYDIGLAGAPQYF.

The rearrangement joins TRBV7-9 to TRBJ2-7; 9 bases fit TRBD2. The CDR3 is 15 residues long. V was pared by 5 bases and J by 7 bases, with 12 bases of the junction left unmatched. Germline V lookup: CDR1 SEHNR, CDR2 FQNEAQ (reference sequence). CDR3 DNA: TGTGCCAGCAGCCCAAAGCGTAGGCTAGCGGGGGAGCAGTACTTC. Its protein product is CASSPKRRLAGEQYF.

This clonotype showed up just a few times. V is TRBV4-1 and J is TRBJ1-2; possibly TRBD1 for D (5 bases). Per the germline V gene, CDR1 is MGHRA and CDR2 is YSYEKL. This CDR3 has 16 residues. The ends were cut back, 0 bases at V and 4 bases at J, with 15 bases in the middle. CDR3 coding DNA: TGCGCCAGCAGCCAAGACCTTGGGGCGACCCCCTATGGCTACACCTTC. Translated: CASSQDLGATPYGYTF.

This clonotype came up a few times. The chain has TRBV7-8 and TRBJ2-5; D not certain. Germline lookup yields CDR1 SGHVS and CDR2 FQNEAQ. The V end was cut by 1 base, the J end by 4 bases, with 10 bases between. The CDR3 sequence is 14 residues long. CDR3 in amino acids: CASSLEESLETQYF. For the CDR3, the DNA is TGTGCCAGCAGCTTAGAGGAGAGCTTAGAGACCCAGTACTTC.

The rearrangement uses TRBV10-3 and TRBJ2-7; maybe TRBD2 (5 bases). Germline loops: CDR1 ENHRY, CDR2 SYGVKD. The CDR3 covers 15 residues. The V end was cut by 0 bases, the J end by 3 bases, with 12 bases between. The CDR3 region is CAISESEGTHYEQYF. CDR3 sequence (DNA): TGTGCCATCAGTGAGTCTGAGGGCACGCACTACGAGCAGTACTTC.

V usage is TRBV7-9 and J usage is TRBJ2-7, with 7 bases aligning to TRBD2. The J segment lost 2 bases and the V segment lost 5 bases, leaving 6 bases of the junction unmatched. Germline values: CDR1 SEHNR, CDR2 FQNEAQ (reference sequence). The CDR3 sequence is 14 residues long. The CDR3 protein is CASSRGEGPYEQYF. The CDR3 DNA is TGTGCCAGCAGCCGTGGGGAGGGCCCCTACGAGCAGTACTTC.

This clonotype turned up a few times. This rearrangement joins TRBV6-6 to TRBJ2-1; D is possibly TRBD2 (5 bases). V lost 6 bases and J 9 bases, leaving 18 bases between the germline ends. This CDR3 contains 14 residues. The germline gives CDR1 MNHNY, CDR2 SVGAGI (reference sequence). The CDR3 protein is CASRPREGLGEQFF. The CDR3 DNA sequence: TGTGCCAGCAGGCCGAGAGAGGGCCTCGGTGAGCAGTTCTTC.

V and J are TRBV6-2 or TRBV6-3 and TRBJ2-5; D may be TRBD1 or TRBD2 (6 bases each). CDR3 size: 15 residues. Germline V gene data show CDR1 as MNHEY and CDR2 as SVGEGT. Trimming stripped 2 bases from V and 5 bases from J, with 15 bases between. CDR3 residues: CASSYRKGGSETQYF. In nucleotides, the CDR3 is TGTGCCAGCAGTTACCGCAAAGGGGGGTCGGAGACCCAGTACTTC.

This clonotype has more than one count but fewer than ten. The CDR3 region has the DNA TGTGCCAGCAGTAAACCCCACGGACAGGGAAGCTCTGGGGCCAACGTCCTGACTTTC. Translated: CASSKPHGQGSSGANVLTF. The chain couples TRBV6-2 or TRBV6-3 to TRBJ2-6, with 8 bases matching TRBD1. CDR3 length: 19 amino acids. Germline CDR1 reads MNHEY; CDR2 reads SVGEGT. Unmatched junction bases numbered 12, after V lost 5 bases and J lost 0 bases.

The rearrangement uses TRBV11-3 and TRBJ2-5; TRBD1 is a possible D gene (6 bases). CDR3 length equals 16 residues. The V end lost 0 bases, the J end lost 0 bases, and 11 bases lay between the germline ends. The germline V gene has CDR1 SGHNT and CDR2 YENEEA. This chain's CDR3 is CASSLDLTGNQETQYF. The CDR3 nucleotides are TGTGCCAGCAGCTTAGACTTAACAGGGAACCAAGAGACCCAGTACTTC. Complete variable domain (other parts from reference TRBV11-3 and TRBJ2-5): EAGVVQSPRYKIIEKKQPVAFWCNPISGHNTLYWYLQNLGQGPELLIRYENEEAVDDSQLPKDRFSAERLKGVDSTLKIQPAELGDSAVYLCASSLDLTGNQETQYFGPGTRLLVL.

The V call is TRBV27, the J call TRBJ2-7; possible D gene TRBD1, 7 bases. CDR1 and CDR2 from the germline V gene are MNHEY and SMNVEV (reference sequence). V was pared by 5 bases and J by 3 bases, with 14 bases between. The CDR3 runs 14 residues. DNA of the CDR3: TGTGCCAGCAGTCCCGGGACAGCGGGCTACGAGCAGTACTTC. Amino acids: CASSPGTAGYEQYF.

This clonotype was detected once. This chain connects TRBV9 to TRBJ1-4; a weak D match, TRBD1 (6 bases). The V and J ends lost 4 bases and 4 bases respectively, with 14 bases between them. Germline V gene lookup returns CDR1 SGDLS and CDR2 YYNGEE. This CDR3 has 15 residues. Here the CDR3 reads CASSRLPDSNEKLFF. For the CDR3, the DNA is TGTGCCAGCAGCCGCCTCCCGGACAGTAATGAAAAACTGTTTTTT.

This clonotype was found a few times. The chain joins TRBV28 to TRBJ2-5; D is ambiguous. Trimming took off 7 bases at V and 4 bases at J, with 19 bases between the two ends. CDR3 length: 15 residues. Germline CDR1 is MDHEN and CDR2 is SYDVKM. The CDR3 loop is CASTNPTGHRETQYF. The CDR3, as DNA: TGTGCCAGCACCAACCCGACCGGGCACCGAGAGACCCAGTACTTC.

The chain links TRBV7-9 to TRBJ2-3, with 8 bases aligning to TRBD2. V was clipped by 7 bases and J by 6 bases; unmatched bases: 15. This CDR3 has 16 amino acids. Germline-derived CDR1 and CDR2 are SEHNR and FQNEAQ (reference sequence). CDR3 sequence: CASTFGLAGRQDTQYF. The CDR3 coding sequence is TGTGCCAGCACCTTCGGGCTAGCGGGCCGACAGGATACGCAGTATTTT.

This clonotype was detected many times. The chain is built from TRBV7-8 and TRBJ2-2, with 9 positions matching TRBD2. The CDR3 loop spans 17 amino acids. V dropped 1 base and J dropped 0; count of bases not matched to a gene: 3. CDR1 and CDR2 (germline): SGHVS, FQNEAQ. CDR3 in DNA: TGTGCCAGCAGCTTAGGACTAGCGGCAGCGAACACCGGGGAGCTGTTTTTT. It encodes CASSLGLAAANTGELFF.

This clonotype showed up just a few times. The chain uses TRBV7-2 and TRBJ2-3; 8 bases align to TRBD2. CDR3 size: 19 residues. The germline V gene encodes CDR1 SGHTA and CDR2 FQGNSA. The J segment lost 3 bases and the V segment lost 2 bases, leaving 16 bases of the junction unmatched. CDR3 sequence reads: CASSLRFRGGLAETDTQYF. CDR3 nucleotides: TGTGCCAGCAGCTTAAGATTCCGGGGGGGGCTAGCAGAAACAGATACGCAGTATTTT.

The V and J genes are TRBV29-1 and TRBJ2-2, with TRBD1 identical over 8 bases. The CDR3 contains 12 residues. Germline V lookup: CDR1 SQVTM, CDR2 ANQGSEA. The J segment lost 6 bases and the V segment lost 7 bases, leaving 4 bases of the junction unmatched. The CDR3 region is CSALDRAGELFF. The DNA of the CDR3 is TGCAGCGCCCTGGACAGGGCCGGGGAGCTGTTTTTT.

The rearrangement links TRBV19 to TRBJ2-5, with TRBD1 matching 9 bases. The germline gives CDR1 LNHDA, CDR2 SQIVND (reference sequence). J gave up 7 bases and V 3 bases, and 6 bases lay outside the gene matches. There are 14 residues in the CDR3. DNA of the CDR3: TGTGCCAGTAGTATTCGGGACAGGGACGGGACCCAGTACTTC. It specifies CASSIRDRDGTQYF. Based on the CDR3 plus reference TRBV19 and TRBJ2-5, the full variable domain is DGGITQSPKYLFRKEGQNVTLSCEQNLNHDAMYWYRQDPGQGLRLIYYSQIVNDFQKGDIAEGYSVSREKKESFPLTVTSAQKNPTAFYLCASSIRDRDGTQYFGPGTRLLVL.

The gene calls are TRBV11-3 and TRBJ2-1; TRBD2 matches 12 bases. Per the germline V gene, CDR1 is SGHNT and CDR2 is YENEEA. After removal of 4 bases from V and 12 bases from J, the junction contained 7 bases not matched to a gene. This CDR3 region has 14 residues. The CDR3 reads CASSSSSGRVRQFF. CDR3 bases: TGTGCCAGCAGCTCATCTAGCGGGAGGGTAAGGCAGTTCTTC.

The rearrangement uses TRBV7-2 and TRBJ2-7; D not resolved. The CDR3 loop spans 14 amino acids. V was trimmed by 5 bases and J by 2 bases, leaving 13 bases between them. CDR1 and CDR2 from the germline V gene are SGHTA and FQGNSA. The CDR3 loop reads CASSPFPLTYEQYF. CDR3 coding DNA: TGTGCCAGCAGCCCCTTTCCGTTAACCTACGAGCAGTACTTC.